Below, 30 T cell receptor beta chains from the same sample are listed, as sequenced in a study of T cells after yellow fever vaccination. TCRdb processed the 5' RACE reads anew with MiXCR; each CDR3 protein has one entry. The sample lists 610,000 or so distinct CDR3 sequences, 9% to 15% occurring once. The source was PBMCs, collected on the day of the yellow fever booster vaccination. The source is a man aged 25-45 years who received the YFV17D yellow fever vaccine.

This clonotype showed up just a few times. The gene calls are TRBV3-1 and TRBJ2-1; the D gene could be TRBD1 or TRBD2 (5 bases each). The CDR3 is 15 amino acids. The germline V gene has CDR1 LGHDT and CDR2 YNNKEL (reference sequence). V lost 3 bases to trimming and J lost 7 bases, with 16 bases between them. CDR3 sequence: CASSQRDGGWNEQFF. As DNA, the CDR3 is TGTGCCAGCAGCCAGAGGGACGGCGGGTGGAATGAGCAGTTCTTC.

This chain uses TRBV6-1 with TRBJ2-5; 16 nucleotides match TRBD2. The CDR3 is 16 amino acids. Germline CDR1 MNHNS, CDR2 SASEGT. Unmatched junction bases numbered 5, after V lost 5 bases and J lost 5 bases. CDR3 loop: CASSQGTSGGEETQYF. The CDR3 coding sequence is TGTGCCAGCAGTCAGGGGACTAGCGGGGGGGAGGAGACCCAGTACTTC.

CDR3 region: CATSEFTSGRLSYTQYF. The DNA of the CDR3 is TGTGCCACCAGTGAGTTCACTAGCGGGAGATTATCGTATACGCAGTATTTT. The genes are TRBV24-1 and TRBJ2-3; the match to TRBD2 covers 11 bases. Germline CDR1 is KGHDR and CDR2 is SFDVKD. This CDR3 spans 17 amino acids. Trimming cost V 4 bases and J 7 bases; bases outside gene matches: 12.

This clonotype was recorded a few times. CDR3 loop: CASSQDRGNSYNEQFF. The CDR3 DNA follows: TGCGCCAGCAGCCAAGATAGGGGGAACTCCTACAATGAGCAGTTCTTC. The rearrangement links TRBV4-3 to TRBJ2-1, with D maybe TRBD1 (6 bases). This CDR3 is built from 16 residues. Trimming took 0 bases from V and 0 from J, leaving 9 bases between them. The germline gives CDR1 LGHNA, CDR2 YSLEER.

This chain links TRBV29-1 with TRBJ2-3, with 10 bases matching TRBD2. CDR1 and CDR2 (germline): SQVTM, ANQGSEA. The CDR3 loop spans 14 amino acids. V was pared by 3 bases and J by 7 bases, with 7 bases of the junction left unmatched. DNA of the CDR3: TGCAGCGTTGACAGCGGGGGGGAGTCGAATACGCAGTATTTT. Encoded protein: CSVDSGGESNTQYF.

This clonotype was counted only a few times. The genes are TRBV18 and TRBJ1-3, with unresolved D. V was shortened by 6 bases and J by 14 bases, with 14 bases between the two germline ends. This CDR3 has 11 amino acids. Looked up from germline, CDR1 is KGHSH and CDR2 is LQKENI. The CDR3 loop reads CASSPGGPLYF. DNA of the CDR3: TGTGCCAGCTCCCCGGGCGGACCTCTATATTTT.

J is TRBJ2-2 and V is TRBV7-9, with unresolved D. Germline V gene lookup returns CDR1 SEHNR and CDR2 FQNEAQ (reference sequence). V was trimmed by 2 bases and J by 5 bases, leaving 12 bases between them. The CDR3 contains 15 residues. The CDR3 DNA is TGTGCCAGCAGCTTACTAGGGCCGGCGACCGGGGAGCTGTTTTTT. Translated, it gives CASSLLGPATGELFF. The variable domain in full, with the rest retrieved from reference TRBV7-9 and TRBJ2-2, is DTGVSQNPRHKITKRGQNVTFRCDPISEHNRLYWYRQTLGQGPEFLTYFQNEAQLEKSRLLSDRFSAERPKGSFSTLEIQRTEQGDSAMYLCASSLLGPATGELFFGEGSRLTVL.

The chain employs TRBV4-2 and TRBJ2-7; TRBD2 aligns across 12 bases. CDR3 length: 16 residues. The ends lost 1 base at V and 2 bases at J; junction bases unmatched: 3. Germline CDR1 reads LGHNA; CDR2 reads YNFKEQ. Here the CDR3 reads CASSQGLAGGTYEQYF. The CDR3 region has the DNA TGTGCCAGCAGCCAAGGCCTAGCGGGAGGGACCTACGAGCAGTACTTC.

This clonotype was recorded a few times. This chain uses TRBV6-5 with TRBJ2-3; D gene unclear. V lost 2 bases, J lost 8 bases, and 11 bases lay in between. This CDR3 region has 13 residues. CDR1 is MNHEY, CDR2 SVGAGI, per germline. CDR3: CASSYPGTGTQYF. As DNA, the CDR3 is TGTGCCAGCAGTTACCCGGGTACCGGTACGCAGTATTTT.

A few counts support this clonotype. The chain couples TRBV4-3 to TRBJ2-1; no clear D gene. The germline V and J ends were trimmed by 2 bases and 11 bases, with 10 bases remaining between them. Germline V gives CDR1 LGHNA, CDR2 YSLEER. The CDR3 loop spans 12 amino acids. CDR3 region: CASSQSFEQQFF. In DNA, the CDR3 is TGCGCCAGCAGCCAATCTTTTGAGCAGCAGTTCTTC.

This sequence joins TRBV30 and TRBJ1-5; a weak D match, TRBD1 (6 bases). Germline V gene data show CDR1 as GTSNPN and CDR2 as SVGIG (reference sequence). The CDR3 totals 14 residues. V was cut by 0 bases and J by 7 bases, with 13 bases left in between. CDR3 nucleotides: TGTGCCTGGAGTGTATACGCAGGGACACAGCCCCAGCATTTT. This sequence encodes CAWSVYAGTQPQHF.

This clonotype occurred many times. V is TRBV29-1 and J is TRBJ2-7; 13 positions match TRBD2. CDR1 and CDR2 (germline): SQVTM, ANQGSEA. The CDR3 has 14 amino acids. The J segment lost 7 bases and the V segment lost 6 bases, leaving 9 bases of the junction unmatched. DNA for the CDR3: TGCAGCGTCGGACTAGCGGGGGTAGACGGTGAGCAGTACTTC. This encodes CSVGLAGVDGEQYF.

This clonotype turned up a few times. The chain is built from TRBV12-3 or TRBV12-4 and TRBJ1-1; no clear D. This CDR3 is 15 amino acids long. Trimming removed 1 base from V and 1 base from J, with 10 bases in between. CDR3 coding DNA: TGTGCCAGCAGTTTAGTGAAGGGAAAGAACACTGAAGCTTTCTTT. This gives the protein CASSLVKGKNTEAFF.

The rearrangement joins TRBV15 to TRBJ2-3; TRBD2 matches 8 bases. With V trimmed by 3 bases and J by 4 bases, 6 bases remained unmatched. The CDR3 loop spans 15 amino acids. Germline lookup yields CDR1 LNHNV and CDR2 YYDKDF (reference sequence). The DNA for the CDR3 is TGTGCCACCAGCAGCCAGGGACTAGAAGCAGATACGCAGTATTTT. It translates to CATSSQGLEADTQYF.

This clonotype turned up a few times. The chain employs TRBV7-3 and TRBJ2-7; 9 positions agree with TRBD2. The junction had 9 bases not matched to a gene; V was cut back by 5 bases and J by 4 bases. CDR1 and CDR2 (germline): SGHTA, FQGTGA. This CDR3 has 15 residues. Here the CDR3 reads CASSPGSGSGYEQYF. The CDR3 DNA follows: TGTGCCAGCAGCCCCGGTAGCGGGAGTGGATACGAGCAGTACTTC.

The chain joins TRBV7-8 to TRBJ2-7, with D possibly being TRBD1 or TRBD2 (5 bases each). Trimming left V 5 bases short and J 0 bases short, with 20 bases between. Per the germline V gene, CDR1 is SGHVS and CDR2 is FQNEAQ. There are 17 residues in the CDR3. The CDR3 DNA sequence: TGTGCCAGCAGCCCGAACCGCGTCGGGGCGAGCTCCTACGAGCAGTACTTC. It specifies CASSPNRVGASSYEQYF.

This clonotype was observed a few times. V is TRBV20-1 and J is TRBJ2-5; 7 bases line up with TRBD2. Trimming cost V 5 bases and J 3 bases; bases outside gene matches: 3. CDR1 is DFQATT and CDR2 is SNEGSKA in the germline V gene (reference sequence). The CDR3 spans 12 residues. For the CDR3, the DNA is TGCAGTGCTTGGGGGGGTGAAGAGACCCAGTACTTC. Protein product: CSAWGGEETQYF.

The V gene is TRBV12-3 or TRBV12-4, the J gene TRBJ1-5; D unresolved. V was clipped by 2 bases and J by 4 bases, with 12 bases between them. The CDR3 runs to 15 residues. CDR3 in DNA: TGTGCCAGCAGTTTACGGGGATGGGAAAATCAGCCCCAGCATTTT. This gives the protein CASSLRGWENQPQHF.

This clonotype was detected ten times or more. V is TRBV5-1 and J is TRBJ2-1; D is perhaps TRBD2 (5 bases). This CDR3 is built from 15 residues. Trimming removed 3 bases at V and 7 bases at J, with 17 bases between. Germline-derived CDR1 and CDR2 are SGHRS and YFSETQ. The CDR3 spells CASSWNGVPLNEQFF. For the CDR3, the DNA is TGCGCCAGCAGCTGGAACGGGGTCCCTCTAAATGAGCAGTTCTTC.

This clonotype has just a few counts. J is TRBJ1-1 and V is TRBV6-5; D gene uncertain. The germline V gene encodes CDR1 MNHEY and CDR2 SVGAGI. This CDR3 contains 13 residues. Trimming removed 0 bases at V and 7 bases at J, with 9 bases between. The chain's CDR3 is CASSYSWPDEAFF. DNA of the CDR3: TGTGCCAGCAGTTACTCATGGCCAGATGAAGCTTTCTTT.

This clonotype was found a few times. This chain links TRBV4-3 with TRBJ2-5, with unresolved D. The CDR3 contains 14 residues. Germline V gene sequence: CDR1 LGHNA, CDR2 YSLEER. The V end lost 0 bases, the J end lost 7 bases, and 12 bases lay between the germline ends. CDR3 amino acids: CASSQDHDGGTQYF. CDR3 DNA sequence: TGCGCCAGCAGCCAAGATCATGACGGCGGGACCCAGTACTTC.

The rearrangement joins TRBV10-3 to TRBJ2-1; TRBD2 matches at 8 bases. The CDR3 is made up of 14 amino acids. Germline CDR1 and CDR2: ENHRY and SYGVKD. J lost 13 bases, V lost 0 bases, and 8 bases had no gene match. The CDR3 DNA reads TGTGCCATCAGTGAGTCTACTAGCGGTTCAGGACAGTTCTTC. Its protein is CAISESTSGSGQFF.

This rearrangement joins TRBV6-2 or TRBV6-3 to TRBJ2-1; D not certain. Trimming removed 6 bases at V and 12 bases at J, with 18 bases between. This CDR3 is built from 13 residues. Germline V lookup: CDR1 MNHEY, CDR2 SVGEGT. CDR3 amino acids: CASSLPFYWGQFF. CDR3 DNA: TGTGCCAGCAGCCTCCCCTTTTACTGGGGGCAGTTCTTC.

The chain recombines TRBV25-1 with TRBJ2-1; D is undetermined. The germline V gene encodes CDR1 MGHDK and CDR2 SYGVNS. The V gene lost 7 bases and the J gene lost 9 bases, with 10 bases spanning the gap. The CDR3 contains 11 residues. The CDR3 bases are TGTGCCAGCAATACCATCGGTGAGCAGTTCTTC. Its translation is CASNTIGEQFF.

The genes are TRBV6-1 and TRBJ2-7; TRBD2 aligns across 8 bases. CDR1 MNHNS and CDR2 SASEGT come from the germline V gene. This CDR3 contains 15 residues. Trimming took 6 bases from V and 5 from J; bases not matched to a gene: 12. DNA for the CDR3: TGTGCCAGCAGGGGCCCGGGACTAGTCTTCGACGAGCAGTACTTC. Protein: CASRGPGLVFDEQYF.

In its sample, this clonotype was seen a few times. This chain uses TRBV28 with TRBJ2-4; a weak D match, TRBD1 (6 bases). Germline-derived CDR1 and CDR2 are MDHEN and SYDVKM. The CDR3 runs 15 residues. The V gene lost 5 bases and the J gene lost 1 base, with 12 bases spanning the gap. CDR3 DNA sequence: TGTGCCAGCAGTCGCAGGGGTAATGCCAAAAACATTCAGTACTTC. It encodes CASSRRGNAKNIQYF. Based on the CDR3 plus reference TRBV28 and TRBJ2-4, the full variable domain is DVKVTQSSRYLVKRTGEKVFLECVQDMDHENMFWYRQDPGLGLRLIYFSYDVKMKEKGDIPEGYSVSREKKERFSLILESASTNQTSMYLCASSRRGNAKNIQYFGAGTRLSVL.

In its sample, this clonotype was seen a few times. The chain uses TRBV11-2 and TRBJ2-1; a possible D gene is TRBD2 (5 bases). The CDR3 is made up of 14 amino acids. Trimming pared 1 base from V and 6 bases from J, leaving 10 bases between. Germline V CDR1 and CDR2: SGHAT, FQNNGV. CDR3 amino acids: CASSLGGALNEQFF. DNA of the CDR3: TGTGCCAGCAGCTTAGGGGGAGCGCTCAATGAGCAGTTCTTC.

CDR3 nucleotides: TGTGCCAGCACCCCCCTTGGGGGGAGAGGGTATGGCTACACCTTC. This translates into CASTPLGGRGYGYTF. The rearrangement joins TRBV3-1 to TRBJ1-2; TRBD1 might be the D (5 bases). The germline V gene encodes CDR1 LGHDT and CDR2 YNNKEL (reference sequence). This CDR3 has 15 residues. V was pared by 7 bases and J by 5 bases, with 20 bases between.

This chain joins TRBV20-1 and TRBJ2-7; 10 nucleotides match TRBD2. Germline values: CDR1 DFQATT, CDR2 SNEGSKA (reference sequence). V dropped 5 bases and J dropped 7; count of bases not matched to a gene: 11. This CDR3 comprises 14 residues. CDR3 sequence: CSAALAGLTREQYF. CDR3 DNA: TGCAGTGCTGCACTAGCGGGGCTGACTAGAGAGCAGTACTTC.

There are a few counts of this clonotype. DNA of the CDR3: TGTGCCAGCAGCTTCTTTATGGCGGGAGTCAACACCGGGGAGCTGTTTTTT. It yields the protein CASSFFMAGVNTGELFF. The chain carries TRBV7-2 and TRBJ2-2, with TRBD2 identical over 7 bases. This CDR3 spans 17 amino acids. Trimming cost V 3 bases and J 2 bases; bases outside gene matches: 9. Germline V lookup: CDR1 SGHTA, CDR2 FQGNSA.